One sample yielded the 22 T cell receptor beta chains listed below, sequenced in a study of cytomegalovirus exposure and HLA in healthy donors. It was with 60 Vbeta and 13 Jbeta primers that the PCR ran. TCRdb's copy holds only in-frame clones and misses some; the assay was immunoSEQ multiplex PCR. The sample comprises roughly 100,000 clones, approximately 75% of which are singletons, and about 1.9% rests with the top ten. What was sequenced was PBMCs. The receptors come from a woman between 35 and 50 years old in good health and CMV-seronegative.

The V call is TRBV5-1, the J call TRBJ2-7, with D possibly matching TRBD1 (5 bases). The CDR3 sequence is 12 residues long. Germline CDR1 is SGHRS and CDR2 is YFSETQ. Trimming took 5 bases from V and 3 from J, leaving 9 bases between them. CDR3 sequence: CASSIDSYEQYF. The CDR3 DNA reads TGCGCCAGCAGTATAGACAGCTACGAGCAGTACTTC.

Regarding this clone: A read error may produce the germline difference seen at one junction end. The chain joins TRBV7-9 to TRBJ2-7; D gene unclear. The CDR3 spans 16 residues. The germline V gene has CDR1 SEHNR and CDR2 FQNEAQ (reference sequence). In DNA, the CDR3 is TGTTCCAGCAGCGAACCAATCGCTAGTTCCAGTAACGAGCAGTACTTC. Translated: CSSSEPIASSSNEQYF.

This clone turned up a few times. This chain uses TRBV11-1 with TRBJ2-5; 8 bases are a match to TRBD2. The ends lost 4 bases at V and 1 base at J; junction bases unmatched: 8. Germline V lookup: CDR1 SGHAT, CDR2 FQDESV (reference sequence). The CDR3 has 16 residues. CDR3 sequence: CASSSIAGWGQETQYF. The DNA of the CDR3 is TGTGCCAGCAGCTCAATAGCGGGGTGGGGCCAAGAGACCCAGTACTTC.

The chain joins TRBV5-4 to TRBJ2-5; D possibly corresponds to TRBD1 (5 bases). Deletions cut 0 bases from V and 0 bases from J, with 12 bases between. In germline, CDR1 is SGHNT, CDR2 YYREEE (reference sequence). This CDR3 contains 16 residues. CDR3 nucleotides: TGTGCCAGCAGCTTGGCGGCAGGGAAGTACCAAGAGACCCAGTACTTC. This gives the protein CASSLAAGKYQETQYF.

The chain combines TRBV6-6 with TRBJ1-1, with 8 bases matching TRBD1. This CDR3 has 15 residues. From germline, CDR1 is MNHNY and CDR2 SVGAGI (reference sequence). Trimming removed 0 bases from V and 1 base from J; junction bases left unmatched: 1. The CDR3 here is CASSYSGTGNTEAFF. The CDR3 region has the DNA TGTGCCAGCAGTTACTCTGGGACAGGGAACACTGAAGCTTTCTTT.

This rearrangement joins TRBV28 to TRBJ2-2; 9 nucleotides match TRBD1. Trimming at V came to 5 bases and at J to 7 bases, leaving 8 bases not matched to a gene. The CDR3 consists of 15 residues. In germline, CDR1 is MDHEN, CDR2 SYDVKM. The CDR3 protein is CASSGIQGASGELFF. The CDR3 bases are TGTGCCAGCAGTGGGATACAGGGGGCAAGCGGGGAGCTGTTTTTT.

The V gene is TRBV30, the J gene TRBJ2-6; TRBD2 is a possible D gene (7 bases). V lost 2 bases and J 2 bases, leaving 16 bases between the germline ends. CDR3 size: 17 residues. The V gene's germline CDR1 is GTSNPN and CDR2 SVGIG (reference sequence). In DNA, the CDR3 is TGTGCCTGGAGTCCGGGGGGCCGTCATCCTGGGGCCAACGTCCTGACTTTC. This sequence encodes CAWSPGGRHPGANVLTF.

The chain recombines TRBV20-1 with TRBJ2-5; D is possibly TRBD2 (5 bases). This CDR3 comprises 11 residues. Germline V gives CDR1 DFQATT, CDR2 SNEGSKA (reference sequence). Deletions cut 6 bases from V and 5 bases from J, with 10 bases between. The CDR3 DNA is TGCAGTGCCCGGGCGGGTGAGACCCAGTACTTC. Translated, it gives CSARAGETQYF.

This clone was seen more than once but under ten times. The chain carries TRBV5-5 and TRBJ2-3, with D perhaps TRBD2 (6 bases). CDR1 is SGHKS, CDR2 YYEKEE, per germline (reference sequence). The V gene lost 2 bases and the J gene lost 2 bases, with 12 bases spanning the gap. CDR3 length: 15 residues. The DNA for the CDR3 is TGTGCCAGCAGCTTTCGCGGGGTACCCACAGATACGCAGTATTTT. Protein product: CASSFRGVPTDTQYF.

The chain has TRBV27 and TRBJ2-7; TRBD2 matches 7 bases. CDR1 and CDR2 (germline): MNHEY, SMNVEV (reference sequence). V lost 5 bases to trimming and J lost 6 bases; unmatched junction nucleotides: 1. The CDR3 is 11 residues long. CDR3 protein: CASSPGGEQYF. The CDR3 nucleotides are TGTGCCAGCAGTCCGGGGGGCGAGCAGTACTTC.

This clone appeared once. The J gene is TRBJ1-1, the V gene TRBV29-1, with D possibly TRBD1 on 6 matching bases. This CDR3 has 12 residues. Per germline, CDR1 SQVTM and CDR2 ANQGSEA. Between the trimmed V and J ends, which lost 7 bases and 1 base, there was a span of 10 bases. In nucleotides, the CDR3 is TGCAGCGACGACAGGCGGAACACTGAAGCTTTCTTT. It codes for CSDDRRNTEAFF.

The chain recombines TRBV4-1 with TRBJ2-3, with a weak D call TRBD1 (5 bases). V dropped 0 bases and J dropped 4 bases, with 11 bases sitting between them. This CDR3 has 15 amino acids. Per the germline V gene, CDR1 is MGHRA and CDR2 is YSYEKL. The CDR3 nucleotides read TGCGCCAGCAGCCAAGATGGTCAGGGATCAGATACGCAGTATTTT. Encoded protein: CASSQDGQGSDTQYF.

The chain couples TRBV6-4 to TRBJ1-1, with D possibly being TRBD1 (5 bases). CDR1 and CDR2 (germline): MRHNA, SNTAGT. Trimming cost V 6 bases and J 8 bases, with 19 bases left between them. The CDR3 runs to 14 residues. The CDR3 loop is CASRARDSSPEAFF. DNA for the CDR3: TGTGCCAGCAGAGCCAGAGACAGTTCCCCCGAAGCTTTCTTT.

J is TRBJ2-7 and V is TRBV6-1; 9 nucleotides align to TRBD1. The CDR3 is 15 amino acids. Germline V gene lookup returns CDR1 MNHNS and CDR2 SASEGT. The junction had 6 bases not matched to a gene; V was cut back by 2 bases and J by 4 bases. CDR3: CASSESGQGKYEQYF. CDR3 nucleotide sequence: TGTGCCAGCAGTGAAAGTGGACAGGGGAAATACGAGCAGTACTTC.

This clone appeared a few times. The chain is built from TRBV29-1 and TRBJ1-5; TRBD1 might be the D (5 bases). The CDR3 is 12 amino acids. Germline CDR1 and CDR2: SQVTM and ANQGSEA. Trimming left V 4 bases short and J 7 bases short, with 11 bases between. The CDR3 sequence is CSVAGRGQPQHF. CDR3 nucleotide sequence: TGCAGCGTTGCCGGAAGGGGACAGCCCCAGCATTTT.

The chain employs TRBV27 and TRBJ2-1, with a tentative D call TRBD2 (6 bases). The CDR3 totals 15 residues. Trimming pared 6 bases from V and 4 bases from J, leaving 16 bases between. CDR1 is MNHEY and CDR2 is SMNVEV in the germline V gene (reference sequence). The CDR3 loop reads CASSGGTVGYNEQFF. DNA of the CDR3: TGTGCCAGCAGCGGCGGGACTGTAGGTTACAATGAGCAGTTCTTC.

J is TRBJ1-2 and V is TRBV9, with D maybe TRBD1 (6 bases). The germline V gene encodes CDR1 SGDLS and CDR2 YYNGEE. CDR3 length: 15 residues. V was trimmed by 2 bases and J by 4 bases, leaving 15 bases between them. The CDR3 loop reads CASSVGQGHVYGYTF. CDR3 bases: TGTGCCAGCAGCGTTGGGCAGGGGCACGTCTATGGCTACACCTTC.

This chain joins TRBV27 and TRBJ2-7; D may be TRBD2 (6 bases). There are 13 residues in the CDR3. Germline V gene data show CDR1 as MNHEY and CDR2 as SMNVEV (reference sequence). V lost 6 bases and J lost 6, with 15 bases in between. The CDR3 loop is CASRGGGDLEQYF. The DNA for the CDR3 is TGTGCCAGCAGAGGCGGAGGGGATCTCGAGCAGTACTTC.

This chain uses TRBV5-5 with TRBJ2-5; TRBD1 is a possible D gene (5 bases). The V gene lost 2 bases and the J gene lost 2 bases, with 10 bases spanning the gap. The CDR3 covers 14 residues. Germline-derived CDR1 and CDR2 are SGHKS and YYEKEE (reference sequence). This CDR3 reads CASSLLQAQETQYF. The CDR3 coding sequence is TGTGCCAGCAGCTTATTACAGGCACAAGAGACCCAGTACTTC.

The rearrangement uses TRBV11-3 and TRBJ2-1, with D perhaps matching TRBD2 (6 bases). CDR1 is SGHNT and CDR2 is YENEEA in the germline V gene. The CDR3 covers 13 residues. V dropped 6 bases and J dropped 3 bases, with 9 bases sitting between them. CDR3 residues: CASSLDYYNEQFF. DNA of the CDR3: TGTGCCAGCAGTTTGGACTACTACAATGAGCAGTTCTTC.

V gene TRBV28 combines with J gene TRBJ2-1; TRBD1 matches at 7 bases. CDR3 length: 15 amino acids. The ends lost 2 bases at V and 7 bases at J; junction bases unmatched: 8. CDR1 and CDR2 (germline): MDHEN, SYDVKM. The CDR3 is CASSLNDRAGNEQFF. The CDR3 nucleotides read TGTGCCAGCAGTTTAAACGACAGGGCTGGGAATGAGCAGTTCTTC.

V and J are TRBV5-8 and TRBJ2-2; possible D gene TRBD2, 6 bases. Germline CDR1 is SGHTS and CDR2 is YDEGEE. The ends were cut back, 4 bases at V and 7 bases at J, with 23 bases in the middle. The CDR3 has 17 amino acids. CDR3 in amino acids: CASSRDDLAGRSGELFF. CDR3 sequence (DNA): TGTGCCAGCAGCCGTGACGACCTTGCGGGGCGGAGCGGGGAGCTGTTTTTT.